The next 27 T cell receptor beta chains were all read from a single sample in a study of T-cell memory formation after mild COVID-19. In TCRdb, the 5' RACE reads were re-called with MiXCR into one record per CDR3 protein. The sample lists 40,000 to 45,000 distinct CDR3 sequences, approximately 7% occurring once. Sample: PBMCs or a T cell subset sorted from them (not recorded which). The receptors come from a man aged 18 to 30 who had mild COVID-19 (a few samples of this study predate the infection). Cell type and time point are not known.

This clonotype was detected many times. The chain is built from TRBV7-7 and TRBJ2-5; no clear D gene. V lost 5 bases to trimming and J lost 7 bases, with 17 bases between them. The CDR3 length is 14 residues. Germline V gene lookup returns CDR1 SSHAT and CDR2 FNYEAQ (reference sequence). CDR3 in DNA: TGTGCCAGCAGCCCCCGGGCTGGGCATGGGACCCAGTACTTC. This gives the protein CASSPRAGHGTQYF.

Many counts were recorded for this clonotype. The V and J genes are TRBV11-2 and TRBJ2-1; D unresolved. The V and J ends lost 5 bases and 4 bases respectively, with 3 bases between them. Germline CDR1 SGHAT, CDR2 FQNNGV. The length of the CDR3 is 11 residues. Here the CDR3 reads CASSQYNEQFF. DNA for the CDR3: TGTGCCAGCAGCCAGTACAATGAGCAGTTCTTC.

The chain links TRBV6-6 to TRBJ1-5; 9 nucleotides agree with TRBD1. CDR3 length: 16 amino acids. V shed 2 bases, J shed 5 bases, and the junction held 7 bases outside the gene matches. CDR1 is MNHNY and CDR2 is SVGAGI in the germline V gene (reference sequence). The CDR3 spells CASSYGSRTGDQPQHF. CDR3 coding DNA: TGTGCCAGCAGTTACGGGTCAAGGACAGGGGATCAGCCCCAGCATTTT.

This clonotype occurred a few times. V is TRBV18 and J is TRBJ1-4, with a tentative D call TRBD1 (5 bases). V was trimmed by 6 bases and J by 0 bases, leaving 8 bases between them. This CDR3 is built from 14 residues. Germline V lookup: CDR1 KGHSH, CDR2 LQKENI. The CDR3 protein is CASSPGTTNEKLFF. For the CDR3, the DNA is TGTGCCAGCTCGCCAGGGACAACTAATGAAAAACTGTTTTTT.

This sequence joins TRBV20-1 and TRBJ2-7, with TRBD1 identical over 8 bases. The V segment lost 6 bases and the J segment 7 bases; nucleotides outside the gene matches: 5. Germline V gives CDR1 DFQATT, CDR2 SNEGSKA (reference sequence). The length of the CDR3 is 11 residues. CDR3 protein: CSADRDREQYV. CDR3 bases: TGCAGTGCGGACAGGGACCGGGAGCAGTACGTC.

As concerns this clonotype: Here the CDR3 omits its conserved ending phenylalanine or tryptophan, so a read error is the likely source. This chain's CDR3 is CASSSPDGTEAFL. In DNA, the CDR3 is TGCGCCAGCAGCTCTCCGGACGGGACTGAAGCTTTCCTT. The gene calls are TRBV5-1 and TRBJ1-1, with unresolved D. Trimming took off 3 bases at V and 5 bases at J, with 11 bases between the two ends. Germline CDR1 and CDR2: SGHRS and YFSETQ. The CDR3 is 13 amino acids.

This clonotype has more than one count but fewer than ten. The chain couples TRBV5-5 to TRBJ1-5; D gene uncertain. CDR3 length: 14 residues. The V gene lost 1 base and the J gene lost 3 bases, with 8 bases spanning the gap. Per germline, CDR1 SGHKS and CDR2 YYEKEE (reference sequence). The CDR3 loop is CASSLREANQPQHF. The CDR3 DNA sequence: TGTGCCAGCAGCTTGCGAGAGGCCAATCAGCCCCAGCATTTT.

This clonotype came up a few times. V gene TRBV4-1 combines with J gene TRBJ1-2; TRBD1 agrees at 7 bases. The CDR3 runs 14 residues. J was trimmed by 0 bases and V by 4 bases; bases with no gene match: 2. From germline, CDR1 is MGHRA and CDR2 YSYEKL. CDR3 loop: CASSPGQANYGYTF. The CDR3 DNA reads TGCGCCAGCAGCCCCGGACAGGCTAACTATGGCTACACCTTC.

Only a few counts were recorded for this clonotype. The chain is built from TRBV7-3 and TRBJ2-7; maybe TRBD2 (6 bases). CDR3 length: 14 amino acids. CDR1 and CDR2 from the germline V gene are SGHTA and FQGTGA. V was pared by 2 bases and J by 2 bases, with 10 bases between. The DNA for the CDR3 is TGTGCCAGCAGCTTATCAGCGGGCCCCTACGAGCAGTACTTC. It yields the protein CASSLSAGPYEQYF.

This clonotype was detected a few times. The chain combines TRBV6-1 with TRBJ2-1; the match to TRBD2 covers 8 bases. CDR3 size: 15 residues. J lost 7 bases, V lost 2 bases, and 7 bases had no gene match. Per germline, CDR1 MNHNS and CDR2 SASEGT. The CDR3 DNA is TGTGCCAGCAGTGAACACAGCGGGGGCTTGAATGAGCAGTTCTTC. Residues: CASSEHSGGLNEQFF.

The CDR3: CASSLLTSGNTIYF. The CDR3, as DNA: TGTGCCAGCAGTTTACTCACCTCTGGAAACACCATATATTTT. This sequence joins TRBV28 and TRBJ1-3; D uncertain. V shed 2 bases and J shed 0 bases, with 5 bases lying between them. CDR3 length: 14 residues. Germline V gene sequence: CDR1 MDHEN, CDR2 SYDVKM. Full variable domain (outside the CDR3, taken from reference TRBV28 and TRBJ1-3): DVKVTQSSRYLVKRTGEKVFLECVQDMDHENMFWYRQDPGLGLRLIYFSYDVKMKEKGDIPEGYSVSREKKERFSLILESASTNQTSMYLCASSLLTSGNTIYFGEGSWLTVV.

The chain carries TRBV11-2 and TRBJ1-2; tentative D call: TRBD1 (6 bases). Trimming shortened V by 5 bases and J by 6 bases, and 19 bases separated the two germline ends. The CDR3 consists of 15 residues. From germline, CDR1 is SGHAT and CDR2 FQNNGV. The CDR3 here is CASSPLGQRGHGYTF. In DNA, the CDR3 is TGTGCCAGCAGCCCGCTCGGACAGAGGGGCCATGGCTACACCTTC.

The CDR3 loop is CASSIGGGLSYEQYF. The CDR3 coding sequence is TGTGCCAGCAGTATCGGCGGGGGCCTCTCCTACGAGCAGTACTTC. V usage is TRBV6-2 or TRBV6-3 and J usage is TRBJ2-7, with a possible D match to TRBD2 (7 bases). Trimming stripped 5 bases from V and 0 bases from J, with 14 bases between. This CDR3 is built from 15 residues. CDR1 MNHEY and CDR2 SVGEGT come from the germline V gene.

Ten or more counts support this clonotype. The rearrangement links TRBV4-1 to TRBJ1-4; D not certain. Germline V lookup: CDR1 MGHRA, CDR2 YSYEKL. V was clipped by 4 bases and J by 7 bases, with 13 bases between them. The CDR3 sequence is 14 residues long. The CDR3 protein is CASSPWERGEKLFF. In DNA form, the CDR3 reads TGCGCCAGCAGCCCTTGGGAGCGGGGTGAAAAACTGTTTTTT.

This clonotype was picked up a small number of times. The gene calls are TRBV7-9 and TRBJ1-1; unclear D gene. This CDR3 has 14 amino acids. Trimming stripped 4 bases from V and 4 bases from J, with 13 bases between. Germline CDR1 is SEHNR and CDR2 is FQNEAQ (reference sequence). The CDR3 sequence is CASSSDTFSTEAFF. CDR3 bases: TGTGCCAGCAGCTCCGACACTTTTTCCACTGAAGCTTTCTTT.

The CDR3 region is CASSPLAGTTDTQYF. Here the CDR3 DNA reads TGTGCCAGTAGTCCCTTAGCGGGGACCACAGATACGCAGTATTTT. The genes are TRBV19 and TRBJ2-3; TRBD2 aligns across 8 bases. Germline V gene sequence: CDR1 LNHDA, CDR2 SQIVND (reference sequence). The CDR3 spans 15 residues. J gave up 2 bases and V 5 bases, and 6 bases lay outside the gene matches.

The chain links TRBV5-1 to TRBJ1-6, with 8 bases identical to TRBD1. V lost 5 bases to trimming and J lost 7 bases; unmatched junction nucleotides: 5. Germline lookup yields CDR1 SGHRS and CDR2 YFSETQ. CDR3 length: 14 residues. DNA of the CDR3: TGCGCCAGCAGTTCGGGACAGGAGAATTCACCCCTCCACTTT. Protein sequence: CASSSGQENSPLHF.

This clonotype was counted ten times or more. V gene TRBV10-3 combines with J gene TRBJ2-5, with D possibly being TRBD1 (5 bases). Germline CDR1 reads ENHRY; CDR2 reads SYGVKD. V was shortened by 3 bases and J by 0 bases, with 8 bases between the two germline ends. The CDR3 has 14 amino acids. DNA of the CDR3: TGTGCCATCAGTGACAGGGTGTACCAAGAGACCCAGTACTTC. It is translated as CAISDRVYQETQYF.

This clonotype has just a few counts. The V and J genes are TRBV11-2 and TRBJ1-3; unclear D gene. This CDR3 region has 16 residues. Between the trimmed V and J ends, which lost 0 bases and 8 bases, there was a span of 17 bases. Germline CDR1 reads SGHAT; CDR2 reads FQNNGV. The CDR3 nucleotides are TGTGCCAGCAGCTTAGATCCGGCCGGACTGACACACACCATATATTTT. It yields the protein CASSLDPAGLTHTIYF.

This clonotype was picked up many times. The V and J genes are TRBV6-5 and TRBJ1-2; the D is unclear. Germline V gives CDR1 MNHEY, CDR2 SVGAGI. V lost 0 bases and J lost 8, with 13 bases in between. The CDR3 length is 14 residues. CDR3 protein: CASSYSVRTGGYTF. The CDR3 DNA reads TGTGCCAGCAGTTACTCCGTCAGGACGGGAGGCTACACCTTC.

The rearrangement links TRBV5-1 to TRBJ2-7, with 8 bases matching TRBD1. This CDR3 has 14 residues. Germline trimming cut 4 bases from V and 3 bases from J; bases unmatched to any gene: 6. Germline lookup yields CDR1 SGHRS and CDR2 YFSETQ. The CDR3 DNA is TGCGCCAGCAGCCGCGGCACAGGGGGCTACGAGCAGTACTTC. The encoded protein is CASSRGTGGYEQYF. Full variable domain (remainder filled in from reference TRBV5-1 and TRBJ2-7): KAGVTQTPRYLIKTRGQQVTLSCSPISGHRSVSWYQQTPGQGLQFLFEYFSETQRNKGNFPGRFSGRQFSNSRSEMNVSTLELGDSALYLCASSRGTGGYEQYFGPGTRLTVT.

This clonotype is termed medium-sized. The V call is TRBV11-1, the J call TRBJ2-5, with a tentative D call TRBD1 (5 bases). In germline, CDR1 is SGHAT, CDR2 FQDESV (reference sequence). The V end was cut by 2 bases, the J end by 0 bases, with 7 bases between. This CDR3 region has 14 residues. CDR3 sequence reads: CASSLQGYQETQYF. Written as DNA, the CDR3 is TGTGCCAGCAGCTTACAGGGATACCAAGAGACCCAGTACTTC.

This sequence joins TRBV7-2 and TRBJ1-1; no firm D call. This CDR3 contains 12 residues. The V end lost 6 bases, the J end lost 1 base, and 6 bases lay between the germline ends. Germline CDR1 reads SGHTA; CDR2 reads FQGNSA. The CDR3 loop is CASRAWNTEAFF. As DNA, the CDR3 is TGTGCCAGCAGAGCCTGGAACACTGAAGCTTTCTTT. Supplemented by reference TRBV7-2 and TRBJ1-1, the full variable domain reads GAGVSQSPSNKVTEKGKDVELRCDPISGHTALYWYRQSLGQGLEFLIYFQGNSAPDKSGLPSDRFSAERTGGSVSTLTIQRTQQEDSAVYLCASRAWNTEAFFGQGTRLTVV.

This clonotype occurred a few times. The chain couples TRBV15 to TRBJ2-2; D not certain. The germline gives CDR1 LNHNV, CDR2 YYDKDF (reference sequence). The CDR3 totals 14 residues. The V gene lost 3 bases and the J gene lost 1 base, with 6 bases spanning the gap. In nucleotides, the CDR3 is TGTGCCACCAGCAGGAAGGGGAACACCGGGGAGCTGTTTTTT. Its translation is CATSRKGNTGELFF.

This clonotype was picked up a small number of times. This chain uses TRBV5-6 with TRBJ2-5, with D possibly matching TRBD2 (5 bases). Germline CDR1 is SGHDT and CDR2 is YYEEEE. This CDR3 has 14 amino acids. V was pared by 1 base and J by 1 base, with 8 bases between. The CDR3 loop is CASSLPGSQETQYF. The CDR3 nucleotides read TGTGCCAGCAGCTTGCCGGGGAGCCAAGAGACCCAGTACTTC. The full variable domain, with the rest looked up from reference TRBV5-6 and TRBJ2-5, is DAGVTQSPTHLIKTRGQQVTLRCSPKSGHDTVSWYQQALGQGPQFIFQYYEEEERQRGNFPDRFSGHQFPNYSSELNVNALLLGDSALYLCASSLPGSQETQYFGPGTRLLVL.

The genes are TRBV5-1 and TRBJ2-1; 7 positions match TRBD2. Germline V CDR1 and CDR2: SGHRS, YFSETQ. The junction had 11 bases not matched to a gene; V was cut back by 5 bases and J by 6 bases. There are 15 residues in the CDR3. The DNA of the CDR3 is TGCGCCAGCAGGTCCGGGACTAACTTAGGCAATGAGCAGTTCTTC. This encodes CASRSGTNLGNEQFF.

There are many counts of this clonotype. The rearrangement links TRBV4-3 to TRBJ2-1, with 16 positions matching TRBD2. Germline CDR1 is LGHNA and CDR2 is YSLEER. V was clipped by 4 bases and J by 7 bases; unmatched bases: 10. This CDR3 has 18 residues. In nucleotides, the CDR3 is TGCGCCAGCAGCCGTCAGGGGACTAGCGGGGGGGCCCGTAATGAGCAGTTCTTC. Translated: CASSRQGTSGGARNEQFF.